This T cell receptor beta chain was identified in a study of T-cell reconstitution after alpha-beta-depleted transplantation in children. The CDR3 totals 13 residues. The germline CDR1 and CDR2 sequences are MDHEN and SYDVKM. J was trimmed by 7 bases and V by 4 bases; bases with no gene match: 3. Unique molecular identifiers were incorporated when the TCRbeta library was constructed. From the PCR reads, TCRdb called clonotypes with MiXCR, one entry per CDR3 protein. The table shows approximately 650,000 distinct CDR3 sequences, with over 10% occurring only once. General study results and limits: Reportedly, alpha-beta T cells present about two months post-transplant originated from several hundred expanded clones of graft origin. One year after transplant, T-cell counts and diversity came mostly from newly produced T cells. From surviving recipient T cells and thymic progenitors came the high day-60 TCRbeta diversity observed in some patients.

This clonotype was picked up a small number of times. Its antigen is unidentified. A much larger clonotype is one base distant, so this may be a read error. The rearrangement uses TRBV28 and TRBJ2-1, with 8 bases lining up with TRBD2. The source is a girl aged 2-9 years with congenital amegakaryocytic thrombocytopenia, due to receive a stem cell transplant. The sample here was PBMCs, taken before TCRalphabeta/CD19-depleted stem cell transplant. The chain's CDR3 is CASSWASGNEQFF. CDR3 DNA: TGTGCCAGCAGTTGGGCTAGCGGGAATGAGCAGTTCTTC.